The T cell receptor (beta chain) described here comes from a study of PD-1 blockade in classical Hodgkin lymphoma (dated by TCRdb to about 2020). In terms of the full investigation: Nivolumab dosing was 3 mg/kg intravenously every 2 weeks, continuing until either disease progression or unacceptable toxicity. The study used TCR beta sequencing and CyTOF to define a peripheral blood immune signature of response to PD-1 blockade in classical Hodgkin lymphoma. Points the paper makes about the study in general: Lower diversity was seen in patients whose nivolumab began less than 1 year after ASCT, and these patients were left out of later analyses so that immune reconstitution would not confound the results. Baseline TCR diversity was reported to be lower in newly diagnosed patients than in healthy donors and to be lower still in relapsed/refractory patients. CD4+ but not CD8+ TCR diversity rose significantly by C4D1 (p=0.0027 vs p=0.16), most apparent in complete responders (p=0.02). Only a single clinical trial cohort was studied, and what caused the repertoire differences, possibly disease activity or prior therapy, remained undefined. Trial patients with a complete response had baseline diversity similar to that of newly diagnosed patients, while partial responders and progressors had significantly lower diversity.

On this clone: Its antigen is still unknown. No clone much larger than this one lies a single base away; base qualities are absent.

Interpreted using the paper, the time point label stands for: cycle 4 day 1 (C4D1), after more than five weeks of nivolumab. Relapse after autologous stem cell transplantation had occurred in all trial patients, and cohorts A, B and C were distinguished by prior brentuximab vedotin exposure. The trial cohort comprised a few dozen patients with relapsed/refractory classical Hodgkin lymphoma whose best overall responses were complete response, partial response or progressive disease. Single-agent nivolumab was administered to trial patients in the multi-cohort phase II CheckMate 205 trial. An independent review committee assessed best overall response using the 2007 International Working Group response criteria. Trial PBMCs were collected immediately before nivolumab initiation (C1D1) and during therapy at cycle 2 day 1 and cycle 4 day 1. Peripheral blood was collected in 8 mL Vacutainer Cell Preparation Tubes, from which PBMCs were isolated by centrifugation and then cryopreserved.

Genomic DNA was extracted with the Qiagen DNeasy kit from unsorted PBMCs and from negatively selected CD4+ and CD8+ fractions. TCR beta CDR3 regions were subjected to amplification by immunoSEQ multiplex PCR with primers that anneal to V and J segments. Amplification bias was minimized using a synthetic immune receptor repertoire, and residual bias was removed computationally after sequencing. In the authors' own workflow: Custom Python scripts were used to quantify repertoire diversity as the Shannon entropy index. Unsorted, CD4+ and CD8+ repertoires were examined separately, except in combined analyses, for which CD4+ and CD8+ sequences were merged in silico. Clonal expansion was defined as at least a 2-fold frequency increase after treatment relative to C1D1, with a pseudocount of 0.5 for undetected baseline clones. Clones with 0 or 1 copy at C1D1 were defined as singleton clones, while clones with 2 or more copies were defined as non-singleton clones. By matching protein sequences in sorted samples from the same patient, clones expanded in unsorted samples were annotated as CD4+, CD8+ or unknown. Wilcoxon tests were applied to paired samples to test diversity changes from C1D1 to C4D1. TCRdb carries this immuneACCESS record with in-frame sequences only. Its versions omit some clonotypes, under half of them owing to an unresolved V gene in the studies checked, with the rest unexplained. The V and J calls and clone size are taken from that table; D and trimming were inferred from the DNA. The sample records tens of thousands of clones, about 90% of which are singletons. The leading ten clones occupy over 11% of the sample.

This sample comprised peripheral blood mononuclear cells (PBMCs), obtained before the fourth cycle of nivolumab. The clonotype was recovered from a human donor with classical Hodgkin lymphoma.

The nucleotide sequence is given as TGCAGCGTTCAGACAGGGCTCTATGGCTACACCTTC. The encoded protein is CSVQTGLYGYTF. This sequence uses TRBV29-1 and TRBJ1-2; 7 bases in the middle match TRBD1. The CDR3 runs 12 residues from the cysteine to the phenylalanine. Left in the record is the CDR3 DNA by itself, 36 bases read in frame from the first base. V lost 5 bases and J lost 4 bases, and the count of bases not matched to a germline gene is 4. CDR1 and CDR2, per the germline V gene, are SQVTM and ANQGSEA.